The 26 T cell receptor beta chains below come from one sample, sequenced in a study of cytomegalovirus exposure and HLA in healthy donors. Here immunoSEQ multiplex PCR was the method, and the copy in TCRdb shows in-frame clones only, minus some. The sample comprises fewer than 300,000 clones, approximately 87% of which are singletons, and approximately 0.95% rests with the top ten. The sequenced sample consisted of PBMCs. The source of these receptors is a woman aged 18 to 35 in good health and CMV-seronegative.

This chain links TRBV11-3 with TRBJ1-3; D might be TRBD1 (5 bases). This CDR3 has 15 residues. Germline CDR1 and CDR2: SGHNT and YENEEA. V was clipped by 5 bases and J by 0 bases, with 11 bases between them. CDR3 protein: CASSHDSVSGNTIYF. CDR3 coding DNA: TGTGCCAGCAGCCACGACAGCGTCTCTGGAAACACCATATATTTT. Supplemented by reference TRBV11-3 and TRBJ1-3, the full variable domain reads EAGVVQSPRYKIIEKKQPVAFWCNPISGHNTLYWYLQNLGQGPELLIRYENEEAVDDSQLPKDRFSAERLKGVDSTLKIQPAELGDSAVYLCASSHDSVSGNTIYFGEGSWLTVV.

The CDR3 coding sequence is TGCGCCAGCAGCTTAGGGAGGACCTACGAGCAGTACTTC. Its translation: CASSLGRTYEQYF. The V call is TRBV5-1, the J call TRBJ2-7; D may be TRBD2 (6 bases). Germline V gene data show CDR1 as SGHRS and CDR2 as YFSETQ. This CDR3 contains 13 residues. Trimming removed 2 bases at V and 2 bases at J, with 8 bases between.

J is TRBJ2-6 and V is TRBV7-3; 7 bases map to TRBD1. V gave up 0 bases and J gave up 0 bases; unmatched junction bases: 5. Looked up from germline, CDR1 is SGHTA and CDR2 is FQGTGA. This CDR3 contains 18 residues. CDR3 DNA sequence: TGTGCCAGCAGCTTAACAGGGGGCCGGTTCTCTGGGGCCAACGTCCTGACTTTC. Its translation is CASSLTGGRFSGANVLTF.

The rearrangement uses TRBV2 and TRBJ1-5, with TRBD1 matching 8 bases. Germline V gene sequence: CDR1 SNHLY, CDR2 FYNNEI. The V gene end was trimmed by 8 bases and the J gene end by 7 bases; junction bases not matched to a gene: 7. This CDR3 is 13 amino acids long. The CDR3 is CASQTGGWQPQHF. The CDR3 bases are TGTGCCAGCCAAACAGGGGGTTGGCAGCCCCAGCATTTT.

The CDR3 DNA follows: TGTGCCAGCAGCCCGAGGTGGGAGGGGCGAATCGCCTACGAGCAGTACTTC. It codes for CASSPRWEGRIAYEQYF. This chain joins TRBV11-2 and TRBJ2-7; 7 bases map to TRBD2. Germline values: CDR1 SGHAT, CDR2 FQNNGV. The CDR3 totals 17 residues. V was pared by 5 bases and J by 2 bases, with 15 bases of the junction left unmatched. Drawing the rest from reference TRBV11-2 and TRBJ2-7, the complete variable domain is EAGVAQSPRYKIIEKRQSVAFWCNPISGHATLYWYQQILGQGPKLLIQFQNNGVVDDSQLPKDRFSAERLKGVDSTLKIQPAKLEDSAVYLCASSPRWEGRIAYEQYFGPGTRLTVT.

The V and J genes are TRBV5-5 and TRBJ1-5; 9 nucleotides align to TRBD1. The V segment lost 4 bases and the J segment 6 bases; nucleotides outside the gene matches: 5. Looked up from germline, CDR1 is SGHKS and CDR2 is YYEKEE (reference sequence). The CDR3 covers 14 residues. CDR3 region: CASSRTGVGQPQHF. The DNA of the CDR3 is TGTGCCAGCAGCAGGACAGGGGTAGGTCAGCCCCAGCATTTT.

In its sample, this clone was seen once. The chain has TRBV29-1 and TRBJ2-5; 7 nucleotides line up with TRBD2. CDR1 and CDR2 from the germline V gene are SQVTM and ANQGSEA. V gave up 6 bases and J gave up 5 bases; unmatched junction bases: 6. This CDR3 has 12 amino acids. The CDR3 spells CSVHGGTETQYF. For the CDR3, the DNA is TGCAGCGTCCACGGGGGGACGGAGACCCAGTACTTC.

Here the CDR3 reads CASSLSESGGGDGYTF. In nucleotides, the CDR3 is TGTGCCAGCAGTTTAAGTGAAAGTGGAGGTGGTGATGGCTACACCTTC. The chain has TRBV28 and TRBJ1-2; D ambiguous. The CDR3 extends over 16 amino acids. The germline V gene encodes CDR1 MDHEN and CDR2 SYDVKM. The V end lost 2 bases, the J end lost 6 bases, and 19 bases lay between the germline ends.

This chain joins TRBV25-1 and TRBJ2-2; weak D call: TRBD2 (5 bases). CDR3 length equals 14 residues. Looked up from germline, CDR1 is MGHDK and CDR2 is SYGVNS. V was clipped by 0 bases and J by 7 bases, with 9 bases between them. CDR3 nucleotides: TGTGCCAGCAGTGAATACGGGGAAAGCGGGGAGCTGTTTTTT. Residues: CASSEYGESGELFF.

This chain uses TRBV5-4 with TRBJ2-7, with 16 positions matching TRBD2. Trimming removed 5 bases from V and 2 bases from J; junction bases left unmatched: 10. The CDR3 consists of 18 residues. Germline V gene sequence: CDR1 SGHNT, CDR2 YYREEE (reference sequence). The CDR3: CASRTAAGTSGRAYEQYF. As DNA, the CDR3 is TGTGCCAGCAGAACCGCCGCCGGGACTAGCGGGAGGGCCTACGAGCAGTACTTC. Full variable domain (rest looked up from reference TRBV5-4 and TRBJ2-7): ETGVTQSPTHLIKTRGQQVTLRCSSQSGHNTVSWYQQALGQGPQFIFQYYREEENGRGNFPPRFSGLQFPNYSSELNVNALELDDSALYLCASRTAAGTSGRAYEQYFGPGTRLTVT.

V is TRBV11-2 and J is TRBJ2-7; D remains ambiguous. This CDR3 comprises 14 residues. Germline CDR1 SGHAT, CDR2 FQNNGV. The V gene lost 0 bases and the J gene lost 7 bases, with 13 bases spanning the gap. Here the CDR3 DNA reads TGTGCCAGCAGCTTAGACCCTTTTGTCGGGGAGCAGTACTTC. Its translation is CASSLDPFVGEQYF.

The chain combines TRBV28 with TRBJ1-1, with 11 bases lining up with TRBD1. Losses at the gene ends were 6 bases for V and 6 bases for J; bases not matched to a gene: 9. The CDR3 is 15 amino acids. Germline V CDR1 and CDR2: MDHEN, SYDVKM. The CDR3 DNA reads as TGTGCCAGCAGAAAGGGACAGGGGGGCTACTCTGAAGCTTTCTTT. This codes for CASRKGQGGYSEAFF.

The chain uses TRBV28 and TRBJ2-1, with D possibly TRBD2 on 5 matching bases. V gave up 6 bases and J gave up 6 bases, with 12 bases separating them. Germline-derived CDR1 and CDR2 are MDHEN and SYDVKM. The CDR3 runs to 13 residues. The CDR3, as DNA: TGTGCCAGCAGGAGGGAGTTGCTCAATGAGCAGTTCTTC. The encoded protein is CASRRELLNEQFF. Using reference TRBV28 and TRBJ2-1 for the parts outside the CDR3, the full variable domain is DVKVTQSSRYLVKRTGEKVFLECVQDMDHENMFWYRQDPGLGLRLIYFSYDVKMKEKGDIPEGYSVSREKKERFSLILESASTNQTSMYLCASRRELLNEQFFGPGTRLTVL.

This chain uses TRBV30 with TRBJ2-7; the D is unclear. CDR1 and CDR2 (germline): GTSNPN, SVGIG (reference sequence). The CDR3 has 12 amino acids. Trimming cost V 2 bases and J 7 bases, with 12 bases left between them. CDR3 protein: CAWSNLNSEQYF. The DNA of the CDR3 is TGTGCCTGGAGTAATTTAAACAGTGAGCAGTACTTC.

This rearrangement joins TRBV9 to TRBJ2-7; 8 bases agree with TRBD2. The CDR3 totals 15 residues. V lost 2 bases to trimming and J lost 2 bases; unmatched junction nucleotides: 6. CDR1 is SGDLS, CDR2 YYNGEE, per germline. Here the CDR3 DNA reads TGTGCCAGCAGCGTGAGCGGGAGTTTGGCCTACGAGCAGTACTTC. Its protein is CASSVSGSLAYEQYF.

This chain joins TRBV5-4 and TRBJ1-1; a possible D gene is TRBD1 (6 bases). CDR1 is SGHNT, CDR2 YYREEE, per germline (reference sequence). Trimming removed 7 bases at V and 6 bases at J, with 10 bases between. The CDR3 spans 11 residues. CDR3 loop: CASLQGAEAFF. CDR3 DNA: TGTGCCAGCCTACAGGGCGCTGAAGCTTTCTTT.

The chain carries TRBV5-1 and TRBJ2-5, with 13 nucleotides matching TRBD2. From germline, CDR1 is SGHRS and CDR2 YFSETQ. This CDR3 comprises 17 residues. V lost 4 bases, J lost 5 bases, and 11 bases stayed unmatched. In DNA form, the CDR3 reads TGCGCCAGCAGCGAACTAGCGGGAGGGCCCATGGGGGAGACCCAGTACTTC. Translation: CASSELAGGPMGETQYF.

This clone was observed once. The chain joins TRBV5-1 to TRBJ2-5, with a possible D match to TRBD1 (5 bases). The V and J ends lost 1 base and 2 bases respectively, with 9 bases between them. Germline V CDR1 and CDR2: SGHRS, YFSETQ. The CDR3 sequence is 14 residues long. This CDR3 is CASSLKGSQETQYF. Written as DNA, the CDR3 is TGCGCCAGCAGCTTGAAGGGGTCTCAAGAGACCCAGTACTTC. The full variable domain, with the rest looked up from reference TRBV5-1 and TRBJ2-5, is KAGVTQTPRYLIKTRGQQVTLSCSPISGHRSVSWYQQTPGQGLQFLFEYFSETQRNKGNFPGRFSGRQFSNSRSEMNVSTLELGDSALYLCASSLKGSQETQYFGPGTRLLVL.

The gene calls are TRBV25-1 and TRBJ2-5, with TRBD2 as a possible D gene (6 bases). Looked up from germline, CDR1 is MGHDK and CDR2 is SYGVNS. CDR3 length: 17 residues. V lost 6 bases and J lost 5, with 25 bases in between. The CDR3 sequence is CASSEGLQSVHLETQYF. The CDR3 DNA reads as TGTGCCAGCAGCGAGGGACTCCAGAGCGTACATTTGGAGACCCAGTACTTC. Complete variable domain (other parts from reference TRBV25-1 and TRBJ2-5): EADIYQTPRYLVIGTGKKITLECSQTMGHDKMYWYQQDPGMELHLIHYSYGVNSTEKGDLSSESTVSRIRTEHFPLTLESARPSHTSQYLCASSEGLQSVHLETQYFGPGTRLLVL.

The chain recombines TRBV28 with TRBJ2-1; 7 nucleotides align to TRBD1. Trimming removed 3 bases from V and 5 bases from J; junction bases left unmatched: 1. The CDR3 runs to 13 residues. CDR1 and CDR2 (germline): MDHEN, SYDVKM. The DNA for the CDR3 is TGTGCCAGCAGTTTCGACAGGGACAATGAGCAGTTCTTC. It is translated as CASSFDRDNEQFF.

The V and J genes are TRBV28 and TRBJ2-1; TRBD2 might be the D (6 bases). CDR1 MDHEN and CDR2 SYDVKM come from the germline V gene. The CDR3 runs 18 residues. The V and J ends lost 6 bases and 4 bases respectively, with 25 bases between them. For the CDR3, the DNA is TGTGCCAGCAGCCGCGGAACAATAGCGGCCCAACTATACAATGAGCAGTTCTTC. Translated: CASSRGTIAAQLYNEQFF.

The V gene is TRBV30, the J gene TRBJ1-2, with TRBD1 identical over 9 bases. V gave up 3 bases and J gave up 8 bases; unmatched junction bases: 7. CDR3 length: 13 amino acids. Germline-derived CDR1 and CDR2 are GTSNPN and SVGIG (reference sequence). In DNA form, the CDR3 reads TGTGCCTGGAGGGTGGGGACAGGGCGAGGCTACACCTTC. Its translation is CAWRVGTGRGYTF.

This chain uses TRBV5-1 with TRBJ2-5; tentative D call: TRBD2 (6 bases). The V and J ends lost 0 bases and 1 base respectively, with 10 bases between them. Germline V gives CDR1 SGHRS, CDR2 YFSETQ. This CDR3 region has 15 residues. In DNA form, the CDR3 reads TGCGCCAGCAGCTTGGGGGCGGGGATCCAAGAGACCCAGTACTTC. Translating it yields CASSLGAGIQETQYF. The full variable domain, completed using reference TRBV5-1 and TRBJ2-5, is KAGVTQTPRYLIKTRGQQVTLSCSPISGHRSVSWYQQTPGQGLQFLFEYFSETQRNKGNFPGRFSGRQFSNSRSEMNVSTLELGDSALYLCASSLGAGIQETQYFGPGTRLLVL.

CDR3 sequence: CASSLSRGRNEQYF. Here the CDR3 DNA reads TGTGCCAGCAGCTTGTCTCGGGGAAGGAACGAGCAGTACTTC. The gene calls are TRBV5-6 and TRBJ2-7; maybe TRBD2 (5 bases). In germline, CDR1 is SGHDT, CDR2 YYEEEE. Trimming took off 1 base at V and 5 bases at J, with 13 bases between the two ends. This CDR3 is built from 14 residues.

This chain joins TRBV7-3 and TRBJ2-1; no clear D. The CDR3 runs 12 residues. The V and J ends lost 4 bases and 5 bases respectively, with 6 bases between them. Germline CDR1 SGHTA, CDR2 FQGTGA. The CDR3 DNA is TGTGCCAGCAGCTCCCCAAACAATGAGCAGTTCTTC. This encodes CASSSPNNEQFF. Full variable domain (remainder filled in from reference TRBV7-3 and TRBJ2-1): GAGVSQTPSNKVTEKGKYVELRCDPISGHTALYWYRQSLGQGPEFLIYFQGTGAADDSGLPNDRFFAVRPEGSVSTLKIQRTERGDSAVYLCASSSPNNEQFFGPGTRLTVL.

This chain joins TRBV4-1 and TRBJ2-7, with 12 bases matching TRBD2. Germline V CDR1 and CDR2: MGHRA, YSYEKL. V gave up 4 bases and J gave up 3 bases; unmatched junction bases: 4. The CDR3 is 15 amino acids. The CDR3 here is CASSLTSGSYYEQYF. DNA for the CDR3: TGCGCCAGCAGCCTGACTAGCGGGAGCTACTACGAGCAGTACTTC.